This TCR beta chain emerged from a study of shared clonotypes between healthy human individuals. Overall study results and limits: Among donors, clonotype sharing was expected to be affected by sequencing depth. Clonotypes which were not shared had lower generation probabilities than clonotypes that all four donors shared.

Trimming shortened V by 3 bases and J by 7 bases, and 10 bases separated the two germline ends. CDR3 size: 13 residues. CDR1 MDHEN and CDR2 SYDVKM come from the germline V gene. CD8 cells regarded as naive lacked CD45RO, were positively chosen for CCR7, and omitted terminally differentiated effector memory CD45RA+ cells. Regarding this clone: The antigen is not known.

Several immunoSEQ 96-well plates shared each subset's DNA, each plate a replicate. For sorted subsets, approximately 0.2 ug DNA per replicate equaled 30,000 or so T cell genomes. TCRdb's table, derived via immunoSEQ multiplex PCR, lists solely in-frame clones and lacks some. The repertoire holds fewer than 1 million clones, about 96% seen once, with less than 0.25% in the top ten. The chain carries TRBV28 and TRBJ1-5; a weak D match, TRBD1 (5 bases). Sequencing input: naive CD8+ T cells sorted from blood. The sequence was obtained from a man aged 25-45 years in good health. CDR3 sequence (DNA): TGTGCCAGCAGTTTTGAGGGGCTGCAGCCCCAGCATTTT. Translation gives CASSFEGLQPQHF.